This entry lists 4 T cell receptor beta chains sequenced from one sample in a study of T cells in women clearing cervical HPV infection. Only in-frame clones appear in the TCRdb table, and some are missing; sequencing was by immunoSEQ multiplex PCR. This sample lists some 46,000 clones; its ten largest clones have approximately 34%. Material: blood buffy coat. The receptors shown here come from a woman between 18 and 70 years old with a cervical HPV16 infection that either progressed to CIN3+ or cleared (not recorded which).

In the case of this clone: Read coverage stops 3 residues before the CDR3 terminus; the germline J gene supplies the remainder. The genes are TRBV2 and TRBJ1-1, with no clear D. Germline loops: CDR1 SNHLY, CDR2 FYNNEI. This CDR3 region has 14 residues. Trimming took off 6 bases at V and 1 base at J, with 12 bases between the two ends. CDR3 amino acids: CASRAGVGNTEAFF. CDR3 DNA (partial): TGTGCCAGCAGGGCCGGGGTGGGGAACACTGAA.

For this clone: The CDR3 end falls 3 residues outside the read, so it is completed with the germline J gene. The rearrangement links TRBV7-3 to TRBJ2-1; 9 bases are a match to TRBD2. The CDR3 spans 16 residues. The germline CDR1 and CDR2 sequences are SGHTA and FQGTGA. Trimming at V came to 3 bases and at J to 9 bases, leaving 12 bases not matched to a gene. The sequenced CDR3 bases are TGTGCCAGCAGCTTCCTTAGCGGGAGTATTGGTGGTGAG. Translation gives CASSFLSGSIGGE. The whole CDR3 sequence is CASSFLSGSIGGEQFF.

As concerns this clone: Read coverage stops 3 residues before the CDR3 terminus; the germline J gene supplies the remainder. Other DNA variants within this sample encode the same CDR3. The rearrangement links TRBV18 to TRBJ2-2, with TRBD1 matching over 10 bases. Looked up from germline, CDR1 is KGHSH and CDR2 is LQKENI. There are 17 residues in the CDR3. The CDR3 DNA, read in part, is TGTGCCAGCTCACCACAGACAGGGGGCTCTGGGGCCAACGTG. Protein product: CASSPQTGGSGANV. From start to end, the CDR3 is CASSPQTGGSGANVLFF.

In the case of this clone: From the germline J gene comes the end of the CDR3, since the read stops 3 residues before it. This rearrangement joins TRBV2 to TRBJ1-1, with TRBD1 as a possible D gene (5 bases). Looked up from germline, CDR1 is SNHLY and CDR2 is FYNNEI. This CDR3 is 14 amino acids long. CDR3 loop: CASSEGLPGLAAFF. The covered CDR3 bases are TGTGCCAGCAGTGAAGGGCTCCCGGGACTAGCG.